Here is one T cell receptor (beta chain) with its context. The target antigen is unknown. These data are taken from a study of cytomegalovirus exposure and HLA in healthy donors. Whole-study context: Across about 400 genotyped donors, roughly 80% landed in the Caucasian-associated ancestry cluster. General study results and limits: A later analysis by the authors found several of the most significant clusters apparently linked to common viral pathogens.

Germline assignment: CDR1 GTSNPN and CDR2 SVGIG (reference sequence). With 0 bases removed from V and 2 bases from J, the gap between germline ends came to 17 bases. The CDR3 contains 16 residues. 13 Jbeta primers and 60 Vbeta primers were used for the PCR. Profiled with immunoSEQ multiplex PCR; TCRdb holds only in-frame clones, not every one. The data show about 89,000 clones, about 63% seen once. The chain couples TRBV30 to TRBJ2-7, with D tentatively TRBD2 (6 bases). The sequenced sample was PBMCs. The origin of this receptor is a woman aged 25 to 45 in good health and CMV-seronegative. DNA for the CDR3: TGTGCCTGGAGTGTACCCTACCCGGGACTGACCTACGAGCAGTACTTC. Its protein product is CAWSVPYPGLTYEQYF. Full variable domain (remainder filled in from reference TRBV30 and TRBJ2-7): SQTIHQWPATLVQPVGSPLSLECTVEGTSNPNLYWYRQAAGRGLQLLFYSVGIGQISSEVPQNLSASRPQDRQFILSSKKLLLSDSGFYLCAWSVPYPGLTYEQYFGPGTRLTVT.